A single sample is the source of the 20 T cell receptor beta chains below, sequenced in a study of prognosis after radiotherapy for stage I lung cancer. Genomic DNA was subjected to two-round multiplex PCR for amplification of TCR beta CDR3. The authors ran first-round PCR with primers specific to each TRBV and TRBJ gene. TCRdb passed the multiplex PCR reads through MiXCR, listing each CDR3 protein once. In the table there are approximately 35,000 distinct CDR3 sequences, nearly 35% of which are singletons. The sample in question was PBMCs, obtained before or after stereotactic body radiation therapy (not recorded which). The source is a donor of 50 years or more with non-small cell lung cancer.

This clonotype was seen at least ten times. This chain links TRBV19 with TRBJ2-2; 13 nucleotides match TRBD2. The CDR3 loop spans 16 amino acids. V was pared by 5 bases and J by 6 bases, with 6 bases of the junction left unmatched. From germline, CDR1 is LNHDA and CDR2 SQIVND (reference sequence). This chain's CDR3 is CASSPGGLAGAGELFF. Written as DNA, the CDR3 is TGTGCCAGTAGTCCCGGAGGACTAGCGGGAGCCGGGGAGCTGTTTTTT.

To note about this clonotype: Because the CDR3 is missing its conserved closing phenylalanine or tryptophan, this is likely a read error. The genes are TRBV30 and TRBJ2-1; 10 bases are a match to TRBD1. The CDR3 is made up of 15 amino acids. Germline lookup yields CDR1 GTSNPN and CDR2 SVGIG (reference sequence). With V trimmed by 6 bases and J by 6 bases, 11 bases remained unmatched. The chain's CDR3 is CACGTGQGRTNEQFL. CDR3 DNA sequence: TGTGCCTGTGGAACGGGACAGGGGAGGACCAATGAGCAGTTCCTC.

This clonotype occurred many times. V usage is TRBV7-9 and J usage is TRBJ2-7; 10 bases align to TRBD1. CDR1 SEHNR and CDR2 FQNEAQ come from the germline V gene (reference sequence). V lost 4 bases and J lost 2; bases outside the gene matches: 5. CDR3 length equals 15 residues. CDR3 coding DNA: TGTGCCAGCAGCTCCCCCGGGACAGGGGCCTACGAGCAGTACTTC. This gives the protein CASSSPGTGAYEQYF.

This clonotype has ten or more counts. This sequence joins TRBV5-1 and TRBJ1-1; tentatively, D is TRBD1 (6 bases). CDR3 length: 14 amino acids. Looked up from germline, CDR1 is SGHRS and CDR2 is YFSETQ. The germline V and J ends were trimmed by 5 bases and 4 bases, with 15 bases remaining between them. CDR3 sequence: CASRIVQGTTEAFF. In DNA, the CDR3 is TGCGCCAGCAGGATTGTACAGGGAACCACTGAAGCTTTCTTT.

V usage is TRBV19 and J usage is TRBJ1-6, with 8 bases identical to TRBD1. The V gene end was trimmed by 2 bases and the J gene end by 9 bases; junction bases not matched to a gene: 9. The CDR3 is made up of 16 amino acids. From germline, CDR1 is LNHDA and CDR2 SQIVND (reference sequence). The CDR3, as DNA: TGTGCCAGTAGTATATTTCAGGGGGCGATAGCTTCACCCCTCCACTTT. Its protein is CASSIFQGAIASPLHF.

Points on this clonotype: At one boundary the junction diverges from the germline segment, which might be a read error. The V call is TRBV5-1, the J call TRBJ2-3; 8 nucleotides agree with TRBD2. Germline loops: CDR1 SGHRS, CDR2 YFSETQ. This CDR3 spans 16 amino acids. The CDR3 loop reads CSSSLVLAGRPDTQYF. The DNA of the CDR3 is TGCTCCAGCAGCTTGGTTTTAGCGGGGCGGCCTGATACGCAGTATTTT.

Of note for this clonotype: Just one base apart from a much larger clone, this may be a read error. This chain uses TRBV10-3 with TRBJ2-5; 8 positions agree with TRBD2. Germline V CDR1 and CDR2: ENHRY, SYGVKD. This CDR3 is built from 15 residues. This chain's CDR3 is CAISQSGTSEETQYF. CDR3 DNA sequence: TGTGCCATCAGTCAGTCGGGGACTAGTGAAGAGACCCAGTACTTC.

A remark on this clonotype: A much bigger clone sits one base away, suggesting this may be a read error. The chain couples TRBV7-6 to TRBJ2-7; 9 positions agree with TRBD1. V trimming: 1 base; J trimming: 5 bases; junction bases outside the gene matches: 3. This CDR3 has 14 amino acids. The V gene's germline CDR1 is SGHVS and CDR2 FNYEAQ. CDR3 coding DNA: TGTGCCAGCAGCTTAGGGACAGGGGCGGACGAGCAGTACTTC. It translates to CASSLGTGADEQYF.

This clonotype was counted ten times or more. This rearrangement joins TRBV6-2 or TRBV6-3 to TRBJ1-5; D perhaps matches TRBD1 (5 bases). V lost 5 bases and J 4 bases, leaving 18 bases between the germline ends. Germline V lookup: CDR1 MNHEY, CDR2 SVGEGT. The CDR3 consists of 16 residues. The CDR3 DNA reads as TGTGCCAGCAGTGCGTTACCAGGGCTTCCTAATCAGCCCCAGCATTTT. This codes for CASSALPGLPNQPQHF.

The DNA for the CDR3 is TGTGCCAGCAGTTCTCTGAGACAGGGTATTCCCTACTACGAGCAGTACTTC. It specifies CASSSLRQGIPYYEQYF. This chain joins TRBV12-3 or TRBV12-4 and TRBJ2-7; 7 nucleotides align to TRBD1. V trimming: 4 bases; J trimming: 3 bases; junction bases outside the gene matches: 15. The CDR3 runs 17 residues.

The V and J genes are TRBV19 and TRBJ2-2, with a possible D match to TRBD2 (6 bases). Germline CDR1 reads LNHDA; CDR2 reads SQIVND (reference sequence). Trimming left V 7 bases short and J 4 bases short, with 19 bases between. The CDR3 covers 16 residues. The DNA of the CDR3 is TGTGCCAGTAAGGGGCCTGGGGGGTACGGCACCGGGGAGCTGTTTTTT. This codes for CASKGPGGYGTGELFF. The variable domain in full, completed from reference TRBV19 and TRBJ2-2, reads DGGITQSPKYLFRKEGQNVTLSCEQNLNHDAMYWYRQDPGQGLRLIYYSQIVNDFQKGDIAEGYSVSREKKESFPLTVTSAQKNPTAFYLCASKGPGGYGTGELFFGEGSRLTVL.

This clonotype was counted once. The limits of the CDR3 on the DNA are not certain, so only TCRdb's listed CDR3 is given. The chain combines TRBV6-1 with TRBJ2-1; the DNA was not used to check the table's D call, TRBD1. The CDR3 totals 16 residues, both ends included. The V gene's germline CDR1 is MNHNS and CDR2 SASEGT. CDR3 sequence: CASSVGKGSRRNEKFF.

The chain employs TRBV6-4 and TRBJ2-2; D call uncertain. The germline V and J ends were trimmed by 4 bases and 3 bases, with 6 bases remaining between them. This CDR3 is 13 amino acids long. Germline CDR1 and CDR2: MRHNA and SNTAGT. The CDR3 sequence: CASSVVDTGELFF. CDR3 nucleotide sequence: TGTGCCAGCAGTGTCGTGGACACCGGGGAGCTGTTTTTT.

This clonotype was recorded at least ten times. V is TRBV19 and J is TRBJ2-4; 7 nucleotides align to TRBD1. The CDR3 spans 17 residues. From germline, CDR1 is LNHDA and CDR2 SQIVND (reference sequence). V was clipped by 1 base and J by 6 bases; unmatched bases: 12. DNA of the CDR3: TGTGCCAGTAGTATAGGAACTTATCGGGACAGACGAAACATTCAGTACTTC. Its protein is CASSIGTYRDRRNIQYF.

Regarding this clonotype: The CDR3 end shows no conserved phenylalanine or tryptophan, and so a read error is likely. The V and J genes are TRBV20-1 and TRBJ2-1; D is ambiguous. The V end lost 5 bases, the J end lost 1 base, and 9 bases lay between the germline ends. Per the germline V gene, CDR1 is DFQATT and CDR2 is SNEGSKA (reference sequence). There are 13 residues in the CDR3. In nucleotides, the CDR3 is TGCAGTGCTTCACGGGCGTCCTACAATGAGCAGTTCCTC. Translating gives CSASRASYNEQFL.

This clonotype showed up many times. The V call is TRBV6-1, the J call TRBJ1-4; D perhaps matches TRBD1 (5 bases). Germline lookup yields CDR1 MNHNS and CDR2 SASEGT. This CDR3 contains 14 residues. V lost 6 bases to trimming and J lost 8 bases, with 16 bases between them. In DNA form, the CDR3 reads TGTGCCAGCAGGCCTCGGGACCTCTTCGAAAAACTGTTTTTT. It specifies CASRPRDLFEKLFF.

By proportion, this clonotype is medium-sized. J is TRBJ2-7 and V is TRBV6-5; D perhaps matches TRBD2 (6 bases). Trimming took 0 bases from V and 2 from J, leaving 11 bases between them. Germline CDR1 reads MNHEY; CDR2 reads SVGAGI. This CDR3 is 15 amino acids long. As DNA, the CDR3 is TGTGCCAGCAGTTACTCGGGAGGTGGGCCCTACGAGCAGTACTTC. It specifies CASSYSGGGPYEQYF.

This rearrangement joins TRBV6-2 or TRBV6-3 to TRBJ1-4; the match to TRBD1 covers 12 bases. CDR1 MNHEY and CDR2 SVGEGT come from the germline V gene. The CDR3 length is 18 residues. The J segment lost 7 bases and the V segment lost 0 bases, leaving 9 bases of the junction unmatched. CDR3 region: CASSYSFQGTGGGEKLFF. The CDR3 DNA follows: TGTGCCAGCAGTTACTCGTTTCAGGGGACAGGGGGCGGTGAAAAACTGTTTTTT.

This clonotype was picked up many times. The chain joins TRBV28 to TRBJ1-1; the D is unclear. This CDR3 contains 14 residues. Trimming took off 5 bases at V and 0 bases at J, with 10 bases between the two ends. CDR1 MDHEN and CDR2 SYDVKM come from the germline V gene. The chain's CDR3 is CASSDPGLNTEAFF. CDR3 bases: TGTGCCAGCAGTGACCCGGGCCTGAACACTGAAGCTTTCTTT. Looking up the rest from reference TRBV28 and TRBJ1-1 gives the full variable domain: DVKVTQSSRYLVKRTGEKVFLECVQDMDHENMFWYRQDPGLGLRLIYFSYDVKMKEKGDIPEGYSVSREKKERFSLILESASTNQTSMYLCASSDPGLNTEAFFGQGTRLTVV.

This clonotype has only a few counts. A far larger clone is a single base away, which makes a read error likely. The V gene is TRBV6-2 or TRBV6-3, the J gene TRBJ1-1; D perhaps matches TRBD1 (6 bases). From germline, CDR1 is MNHEY and CDR2 SVGEGT. This CDR3 region has 13 residues. CDR3 sequence reads: CASRHTGNAEAFF. CDR3 in DNA: TGTGCCAGCAGACACACAGGGAACGCTGAAGCTTTCTTT.